This TCR beta chain was documented in a study of blood T cell repertoires in COVID-19. Whole-study context: PBMCs, B-cell-depleted T cells, or T cells were the source of the cDNA or gDNA that made up the material.

Generated by immunoSEQ multiplex PCR, the TCRdb table keeps only in-frame clones and is missing some. The sample lists roughly 200,000 clones, 84% seen once, with under 4% in the top ten. This clone was seen only once. Sequenced input: PBMCs or T cells enriched from blood (not recorded which). The receptor was derived from a woman in her twenties or thirties who had been exposed to COVID-19.

The CDR3 DNA sequence: TGTGCCAGCAGCTTCACGGTGAGGCGAACCACTGGCAACATTCAGTACTTC. Translation gives CASSFTVRRTTGNIQYF. The chain links TRBV5-4 to TRBJ2-4; no clear D. This CDR3 comprises 17 residues. Germline CDR1 and CDR2: SGHNT and YYREEE (reference sequence). Trimming shortened V by 2 bases and J by 7 bases, and 22 bases separated the two germline ends.